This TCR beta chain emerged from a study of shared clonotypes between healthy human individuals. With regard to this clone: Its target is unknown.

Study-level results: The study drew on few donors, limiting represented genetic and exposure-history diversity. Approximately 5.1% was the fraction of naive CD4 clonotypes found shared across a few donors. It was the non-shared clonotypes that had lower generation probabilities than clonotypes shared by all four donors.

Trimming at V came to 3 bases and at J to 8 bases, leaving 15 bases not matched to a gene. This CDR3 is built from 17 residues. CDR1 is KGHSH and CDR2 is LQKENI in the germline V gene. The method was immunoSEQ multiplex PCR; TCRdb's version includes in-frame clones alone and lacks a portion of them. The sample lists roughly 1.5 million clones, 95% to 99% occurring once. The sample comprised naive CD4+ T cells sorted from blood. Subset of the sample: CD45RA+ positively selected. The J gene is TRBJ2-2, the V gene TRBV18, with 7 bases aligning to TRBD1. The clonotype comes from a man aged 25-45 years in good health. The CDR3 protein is CASSPSQGTPMMGELFF. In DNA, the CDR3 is TGTGCCAGCTCACCTTCACAGGGGACACCCATGATGGGGGAGCTGTTTTTT.